This T cell receptor (beta chain) was captured in a study of blood T cell repertoires in COVID-19. The length of the CDR3 is 16 residues. Per germline, CDR1 SGHNT and CDR2 YYREEE (reference sequence). The V end lost 0 bases, the J end lost 2 bases, and 12 bases lay between the germline ends. The protocol was immunoSEQ multiplex PCR, while the TCRdb copy is restricted to in-frame clones and leaves out a portion. The sample has around 75,000 clones, around 91% seen once. The sequence came from a man aged 45-60 years with acute or convalescent COVID-19. The chain uses TRBV5-4 and TRBJ2-1, with D possibly being TRBD1 (6 bases). The sequencing sample was made of peripheral blood. The CDR3 spells CASSLEGGGPYNEQFF. CDR3 DNA sequence: TGTGCCAGCAGCTTGGAGGGTGGGGGCCCCTACAATGAGCAGTTCTTC.